This TCR beta chain emerged from a study of T cell responses to AZD1222 COVID-19 vaccine. CDR3 length: 14 residues. Germline V lookup: CDR1 MNHEY, CDR2 SVGAGI. With 8 bases removed from V and 1 base from J, the gap between germline ends came to 12 bases. TCRdb's table, derived via immunoSEQ multiplex PCR, lists solely in-frame clones and lacks some. Among fewer than 200,000 clones listed, 80% to 95% were seen once. The receptor was derived from an adult in good health. The rearrangement joins TRBV6-5 to TRBJ1-5, with a weak D call TRBD1 (5 bases). Source: peripheral blood, taken on day 0 of AZD1222 vaccination. CDR3 sequence (DNA): TGTGCCAGCCGGGACGAAGGAAGCAATCAGCCCCAGCATTTT. This codes for CASRDEGSNQPQHF.